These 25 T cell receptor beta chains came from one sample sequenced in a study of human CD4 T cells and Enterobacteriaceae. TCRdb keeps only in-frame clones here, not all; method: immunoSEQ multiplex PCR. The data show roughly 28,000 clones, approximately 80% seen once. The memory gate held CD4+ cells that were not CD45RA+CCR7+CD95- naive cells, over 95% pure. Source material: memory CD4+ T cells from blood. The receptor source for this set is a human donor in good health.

CDR3 loop: CASSMSAGGDTQYF. The DNA for the CDR3 is TGTGCCAGTAGTATGTCGGCTGGGGGGGATACGCAGTATTTT. The chain combines TRBV19 with TRBJ2-3; maybe TRBD2 (6 bases). CDR3 length: 14 residues. V dropped 3 bases and J dropped 6 bases, with 13 bases sitting between them. Germline V gene lookup returns CDR1 LNHDA and CDR2 SQIVND (reference sequence).

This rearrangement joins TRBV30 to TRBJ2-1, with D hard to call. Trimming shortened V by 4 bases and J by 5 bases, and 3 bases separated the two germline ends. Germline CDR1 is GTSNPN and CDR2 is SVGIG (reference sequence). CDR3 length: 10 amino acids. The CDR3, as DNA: TGTGCCTGGAACCACAATGAGCAGTTCTTC. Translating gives CAWNHNEQFF.

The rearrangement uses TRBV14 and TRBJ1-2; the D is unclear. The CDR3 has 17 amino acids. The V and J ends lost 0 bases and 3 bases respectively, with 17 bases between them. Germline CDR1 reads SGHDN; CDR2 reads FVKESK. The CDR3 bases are TGTGCCAGCAGCCAAGAGGGTACGTGGACCTCCTACTATGGCTACACCTTC. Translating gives CASSQEGTWTSYYGYTF.

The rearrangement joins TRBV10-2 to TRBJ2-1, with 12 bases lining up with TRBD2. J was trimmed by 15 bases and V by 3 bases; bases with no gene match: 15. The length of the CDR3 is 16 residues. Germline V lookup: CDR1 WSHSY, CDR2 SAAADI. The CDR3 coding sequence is TGCGCCAGCAGTGAAGGGCTAGCGGGGGGGTTGTCTGCTGGGTTCTTC. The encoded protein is CASSEGLAGGLSAGFF.

The CDR3 DNA reads TGCGCCAGCAGCCAAGGACAGGGTAAAGAGACCCAGTACTTC. Translated: CASSQGQGKETQYF. The chain recombines TRBV4-1 with TRBJ2-5, with 7 bases identical to TRBD1. This CDR3 region has 14 residues. Germline loops: CDR1 MGHRA, CDR2 YSYEKL. After removal of 1 base from V and 3 bases from J, the junction contained 2 bases not matched to a gene.

For the CDR3, the DNA is TGTGCCAGCAGCTTGGAGCCGTGGCGGGGGAAGGTTGAAGCTTTCTTT. Protein product: CASSLEPWRGKVEAFF. V usage is TRBV5-6 and J usage is TRBJ1-1; weak D call: TRBD1 (5 bases). V lost 0 bases and J lost 7, with 19 bases in between. Germline V CDR1 and CDR2: SGHDT, YYEEEE. The CDR3 is made up of 16 amino acids.

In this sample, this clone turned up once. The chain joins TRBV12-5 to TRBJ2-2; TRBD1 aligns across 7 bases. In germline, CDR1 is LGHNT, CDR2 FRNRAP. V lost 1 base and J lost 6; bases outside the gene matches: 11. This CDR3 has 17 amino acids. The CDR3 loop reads CASGLGPGQPLAGELFF. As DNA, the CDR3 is TGTGCTAGTGGTTTGGGACCGGGACAGCCGCTGGCCGGGGAGCTGTTTTTT. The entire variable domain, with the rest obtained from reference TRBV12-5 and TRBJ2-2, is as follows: DARVTQTPRHKVTEMGQEVTMRCQPILGHNTVFWYRQTMMQGLELLAYFRNRAPLDDSGMPKDRFSAEMPDATLATLKIQPSEPRDSAVYFCASGLGPGQPLAGELFFGEGSRLTVL.

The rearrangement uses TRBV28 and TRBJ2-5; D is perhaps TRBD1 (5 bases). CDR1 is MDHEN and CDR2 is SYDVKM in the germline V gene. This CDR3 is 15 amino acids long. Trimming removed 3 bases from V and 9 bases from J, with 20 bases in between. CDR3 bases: TGTGCCAGCAGTTTCCCGGACACGGGCCTTAAGGCCCAGTACTTC. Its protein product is CASSFPDTGLKAQYF.

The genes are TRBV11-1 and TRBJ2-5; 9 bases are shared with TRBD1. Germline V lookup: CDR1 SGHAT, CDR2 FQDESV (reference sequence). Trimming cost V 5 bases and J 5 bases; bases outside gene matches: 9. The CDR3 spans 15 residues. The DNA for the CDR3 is TGTGCCAGCAGCCGCCCGGACAGGGGTGGGGAGACCCAGTACTTC. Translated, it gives CASSRPDRGGETQYF.

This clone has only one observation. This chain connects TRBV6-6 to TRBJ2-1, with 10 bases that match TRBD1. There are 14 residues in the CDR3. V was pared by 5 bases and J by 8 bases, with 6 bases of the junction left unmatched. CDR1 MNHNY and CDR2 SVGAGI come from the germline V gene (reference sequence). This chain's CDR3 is CASSGRTGGDEQFF. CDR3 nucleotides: TGTGCCAGCAGTGGGAGGACAGGGGGGGATGAGCAGTTCTTC.

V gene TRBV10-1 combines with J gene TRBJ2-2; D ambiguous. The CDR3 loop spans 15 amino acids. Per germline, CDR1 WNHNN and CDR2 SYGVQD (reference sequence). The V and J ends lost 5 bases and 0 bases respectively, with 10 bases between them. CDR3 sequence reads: CASSRHRPNTGELFF. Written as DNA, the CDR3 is TGCGCCAGCAGTCGACATCGCCCGAACACCGGGGAGCTGTTTTTT.

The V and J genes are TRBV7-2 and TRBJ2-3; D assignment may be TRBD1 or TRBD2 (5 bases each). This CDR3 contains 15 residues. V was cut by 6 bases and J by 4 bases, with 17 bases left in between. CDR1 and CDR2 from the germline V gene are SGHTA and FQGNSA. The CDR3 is CASRPGTAVPDTQYF. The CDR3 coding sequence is TGTGCCAGCAGGCCCGGGACCGCGGTCCCAGATACGCAGTATTTT.

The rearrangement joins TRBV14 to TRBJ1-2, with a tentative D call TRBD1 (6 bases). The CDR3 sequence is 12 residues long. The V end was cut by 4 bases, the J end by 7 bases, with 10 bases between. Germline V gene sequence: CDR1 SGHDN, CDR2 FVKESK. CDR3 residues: CASSLQGFGYTF. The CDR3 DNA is TGTGCCAGCAGCCTTCAGGGGTTTGGCTACACCTTC.

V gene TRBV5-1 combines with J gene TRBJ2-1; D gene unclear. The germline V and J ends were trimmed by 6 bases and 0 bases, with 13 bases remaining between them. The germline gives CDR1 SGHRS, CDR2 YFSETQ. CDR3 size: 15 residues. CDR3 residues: CASMHVRSSYNEQFF. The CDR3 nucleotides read TGCGCCAGCATGCATGTAAGAAGCTCCTACAATGAGCAGTTCTTC.

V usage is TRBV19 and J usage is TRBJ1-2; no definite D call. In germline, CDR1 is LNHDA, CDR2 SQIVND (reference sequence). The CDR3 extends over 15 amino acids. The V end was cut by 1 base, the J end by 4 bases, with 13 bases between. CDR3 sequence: CASSIVNAAGYGYTF. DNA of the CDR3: TGTGCCAGTAGTATAGTAAATGCGGCGGGCTATGGCTACACCTTC.

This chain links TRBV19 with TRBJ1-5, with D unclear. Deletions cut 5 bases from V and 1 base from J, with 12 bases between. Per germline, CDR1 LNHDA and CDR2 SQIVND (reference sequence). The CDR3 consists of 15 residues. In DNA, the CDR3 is TGTGCCAGTAGTGCCGGTAGAGGGAGCAATCAGCCCCAGCATTTT. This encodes CASSAGRGSNQPQHF.

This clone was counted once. The CDR3 loop is CASSPSGGVSPLHF. CDR3 nucleotides: TGTGCCAGCAGCCCCTCAGGGGGCGTTTCACCCCTCCACTTT. The chain combines TRBV6-1 with TRBJ1-6; 8 bases line up with TRBD1. J lost 9 bases, V lost 6 bases, and 7 bases had no gene match. Germline values: CDR1 MNHNS, CDR2 SASEGT. The CDR3 extends over 14 amino acids.

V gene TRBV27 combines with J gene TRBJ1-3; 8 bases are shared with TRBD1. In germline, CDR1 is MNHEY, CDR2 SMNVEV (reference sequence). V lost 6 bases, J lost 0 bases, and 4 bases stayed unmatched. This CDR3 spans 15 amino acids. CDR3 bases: TGTGCCAGCAGAACAGGGGGACACTCTGGAAACACCATATATTTT. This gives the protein CASRTGGHSGNTIYF.

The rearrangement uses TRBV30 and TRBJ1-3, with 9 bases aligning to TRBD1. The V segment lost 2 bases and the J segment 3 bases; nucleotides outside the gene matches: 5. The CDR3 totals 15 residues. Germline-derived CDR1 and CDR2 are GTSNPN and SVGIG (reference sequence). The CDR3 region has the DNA TGTGCCTGGAGTTGGGGACAGGGCTATGGAAACACCATATATTTT. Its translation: CAWSWGQGYGNTIYF.

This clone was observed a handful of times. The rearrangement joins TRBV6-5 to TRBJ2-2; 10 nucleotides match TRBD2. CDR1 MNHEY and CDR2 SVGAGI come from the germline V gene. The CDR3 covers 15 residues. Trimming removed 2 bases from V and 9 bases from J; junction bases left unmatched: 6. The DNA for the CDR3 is TGTGCCAGCAGTTACCCGAGCGGGGGGGCCTGGGAGCTGTTTTTT. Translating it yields CASSYPSGGAWELFF.

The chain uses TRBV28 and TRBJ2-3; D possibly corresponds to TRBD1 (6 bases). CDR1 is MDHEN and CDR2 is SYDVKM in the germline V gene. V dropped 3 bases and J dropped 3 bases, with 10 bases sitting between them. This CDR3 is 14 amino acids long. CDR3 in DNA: TGTGCCAGCAGTTTGCAGGGGAATACAGATACGCAGTATTTT. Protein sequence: CASSLQGNTDTQYF.

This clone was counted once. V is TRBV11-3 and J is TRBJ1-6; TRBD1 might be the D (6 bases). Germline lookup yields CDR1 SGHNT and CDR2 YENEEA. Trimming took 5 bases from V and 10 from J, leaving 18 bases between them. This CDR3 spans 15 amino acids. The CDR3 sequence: CASSPRGRGGSPLHF. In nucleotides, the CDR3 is TGTGCCAGCAGCCCAAGGGGCAGGGGAGGATCACCCCTCCACTTT.

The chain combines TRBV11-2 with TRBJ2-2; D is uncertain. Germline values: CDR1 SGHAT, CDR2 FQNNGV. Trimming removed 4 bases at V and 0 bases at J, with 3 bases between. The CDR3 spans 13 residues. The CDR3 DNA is TGTGCCAGCAGCTACACGAACACCGGGGAGCTGTTTTTT. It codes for CASSYTNTGELFF.

This CDR3 is CAWSRLPYEQYF. CDR3 DNA: TGTGCCTGGAGTAGGTTGCCCTACGAGCAGTACTTC. The gene calls are TRBV30 and TRBJ2-7; no reliable D call. Trimming removed 2 bases at V and 2 bases at J, with 7 bases between. The CDR3 loop spans 12 amino acids. Germline loops: CDR1 GTSNPN, CDR2 SVGIG (reference sequence).

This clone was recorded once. The CDR3 nucleotides are TGTGCCAGCAGACCACCAGGGAAGGGGAGCTATGGCTACACCTTC. Translation: CASRPPGKGSYGYTF. The rearrangement joins TRBV7-9 to TRBJ1-2; D may be TRBD1 (5 bases). From germline, CDR1 is SEHNR and CDR2 FQNEAQ (reference sequence). This CDR3 has 15 amino acids. V dropped 6 bases and J dropped 4 bases, with 18 bases sitting between them.